What follows describes a single T cell receptor (beta chain). The sample belongs to a study of blood T cell repertoires in COVID-19. Overall study: Some COVID-19 samples were acute and others convalescent; all came from the United States, Italy and Spain. Nucleic acid was either cDNA or gDNA, and it came from T cells, B-cell-depleted T cells, or PBMCs.

The V segment lost 5 bases and the J segment 2 bases; nucleotides outside the gene matches: 0. The V gene's germline CDR1 is SGHNT and CDR2 YENEEA. This CDR3 contains 12 residues. In the original workflow: Estimated nucleated cell counts came from reference gene primer amplification. Sequenced by immunoSEQ multiplex PCR; TCRdb stores in-frame clones only, minus some. D and trimming come from the DNA, and the V and J calls and clone size come from that table. The table has around 75,000 clones, around 86% seen once; the top ten hold roughly 3.9%. Material: peripheral blood. The chain joins TRBV11-3 to TRBJ2-7; TRBD2 matches at 7 bases. The clonotype originates from a man in his 70s with active COVID-19. The CDR3 bases are TGTGCCAGCAGCCGGGGGGCCTACGAGCAGTACTTC. Translated: CASSRGAYEQYF. Together with reference TRBV11-3 and TRBJ2-7, the CDR3 gives the full variable domain: EAGVVQSPRYKIIEKKQPVAFWCNPISGHNTLYWYLQNLGQGPELLIRYENEEAVDDSQLPKDRFSAERLKGVDSTLKIQPAELGDSAVYLCASSRGAYEQYFGPGTRLTVT.